This TCR beta chain comes out of a study of post-analysis software for immune sequencing data (dated by TCRdb to 2014 to 2015). Describing the broader study: The recorded disease courses included relapsing-remitting, secondary progressive and progressive-relapsing multiple sclerosis, and some patients had no subtype annotation. The patient repertoires were compared against fewer than twelve previously published healthy control repertoires obtained from donors aged roughly 6 to 26 years. A subset of samples was prepared in parallel using single-end sample barcoding, then pooled and co-amplified after Illumina adapter ligation.

The investigation overall reported the following: Patients showed significantly higher frequencies than controls for a handful of TRBV segments, among them TRBV5-6, TRBV5-1 and TRBV20-1. Compared with controls, multiple sclerosis patients had significantly lower normalized Chao1 diversity, a finding suggesting substantial peripheral T-cell clonal expansion. The multiple sclerosis patient group was slightly younger than the control group. Direct clustering with F measure revealed strong co-clustering of samples prepared in the same batch, which led to a batch-effect correction.

V is pared back by 4 bases and J by 7 bases, with 13 bases lying between the germline termini. Looking up the germline V gene yields CDR1 SNHLY and CDR2 FYNNEI. The CDR3 holds 14 amino acids from the cysteine to the phenylalanine. CDR3 DNA is the only sequence kept; it has 42 bases, read in frame from the first base. Library preparation was by PCR. Sequencing used an Illumina HiSeq 2500. To reduce PCR and sequencing biases, unique molecular identifiers were built into the TCR beta cDNA libraries. About 500,000 cDNA molecules were obtained for every 1 to 10 million input T cells, so each molecule roughly corresponded to one T cell. Patient libraries were prepared and sequenced with the same protocol used for the earlier healthy control dataset. Samples belonging to the same batch were prepared together, multiplexed and sequenced on a shared HiSeq lane. The paper's processing steps were these. MIGEC was used to process the raw barcoded reads, and molecular identifier groups with only a single read were discarded before consensus assembly and CDR3 extraction. Clonotype tables were post-analysed with VDJtools, normalizing diversity by down-sampling all datasets to the smallest sample size. To correct batch-related cross-sample contamination, repertoire overlap clustering matched CDR3 amino acid sequences but not nucleotide sequences. TCRdb ran its own pipeline on the public reads, namely fastp trimming at Q25 and MiXCR clone calling, and kept in-frame beta chains. Here each entry gathers all rows of one CDR3 protein and keeps the most common genes and DNA. TCRdb's processing, not the authors' own work, is the source of the V and J calls. The sample records fewer than 900,000 distinct CDR3 sequences, 40% to 55% of which are singletons. Of the sample, approximately 5% falls within the top ten clones.

TCR beta repertoires were profiled from peripheral blood of 10 to 15 young patients with multiple sclerosis to demonstrate the VDJtools post-analysis software. The multiple sclerosis patients were children and adolescents between roughly 6 and 16 years of age. This clonotype has only a few counts. Its cognate antigen has yet to be identified. Qualities for individual bases were not recorded, and no much larger clone is one base off. Sequencing used blood. The chain is assembled from TRBV2 and TRBJ1-4, with the D gene uncertain. This clonotype was obtained from a girl between 10 and 17 years old with multiple sclerosis. The nucleotide sequence reads TGTGCCAGCAGTGCAAGAGTGAAAACTGAAAAACTGTTTTTT. This codes for CASSARVKTEKLFF.